This T cell receptor (beta chain) originates from a study of cytomegalovirus exposure and HLA in healthy donors. On the study more broadly: A prior study identified approximately 120 million unique TCR beta sequences from 200 million or so T cells. In an early release, HLA-typed donors contributed some 88 million unique TCR sequences. General study results and limits: Later analysis suggested most CMV-associated TCR beta chains were HLA-restricted.

Germline loops: CDR1 SGHTA, CDR2 FQGNSA. Germline trimming cut 6 bases from V and 2 bases from J; bases unmatched to any gene: 6. The CDR3 loop spans 15 amino acids. About this clone itself: The antigen is not known.

The PCR had 60 Vbeta and 13 Jbeta primers. Some clones are missing from TCRdb's copy, which holds only in-frame ones; the method was immunoSEQ multiplex PCR. This sample carries about 160,000 clones, around 75% of them seen once, and the ten largest clones take less than 5%. This receptor was taken from a male donor in good health and CMV-seronegative. Sequencing was carried out using PBMCs. The chain recombines TRBV7-2 with TRBJ2-2, with 7 bases aligning to TRBD1. In DNA, the CDR3 is TGTGCCAGCAGTAGACGACAGGGCAACACCGGGGAGCTGTTTTTT. This gives the protein CASSRRQGNTGELFF.